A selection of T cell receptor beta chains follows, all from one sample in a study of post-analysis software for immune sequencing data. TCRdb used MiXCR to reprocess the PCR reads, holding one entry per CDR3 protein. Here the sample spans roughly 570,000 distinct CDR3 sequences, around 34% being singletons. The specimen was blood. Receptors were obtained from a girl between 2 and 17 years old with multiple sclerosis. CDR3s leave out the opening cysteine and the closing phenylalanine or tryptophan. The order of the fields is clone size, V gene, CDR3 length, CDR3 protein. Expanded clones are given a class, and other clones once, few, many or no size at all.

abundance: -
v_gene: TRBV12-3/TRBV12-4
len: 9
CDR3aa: ASSANQPQH

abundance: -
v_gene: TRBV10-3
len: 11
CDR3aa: ATVRAPNQPQH

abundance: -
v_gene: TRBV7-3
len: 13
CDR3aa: ASSNRDPNTGELF

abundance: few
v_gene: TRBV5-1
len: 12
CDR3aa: ASSWGRENTEAF

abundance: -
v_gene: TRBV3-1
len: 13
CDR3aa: ASSQDSGVLGGYT

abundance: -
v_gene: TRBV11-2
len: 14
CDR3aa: ASSSPLAGGSDTQY

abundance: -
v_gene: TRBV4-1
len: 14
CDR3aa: ASSQVSGNLRYGYT

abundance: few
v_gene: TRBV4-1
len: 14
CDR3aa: ASSQGQANSNQPQH

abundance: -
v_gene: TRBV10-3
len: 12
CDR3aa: AIRGGQGEETQY

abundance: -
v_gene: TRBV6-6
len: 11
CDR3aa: ASSYAGNTEAF

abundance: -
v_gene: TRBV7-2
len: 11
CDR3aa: ASGRLTPNEQF

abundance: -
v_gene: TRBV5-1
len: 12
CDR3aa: ASSSGQGNQPQH

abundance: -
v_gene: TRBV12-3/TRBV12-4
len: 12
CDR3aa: ASSLGWGTLEAF

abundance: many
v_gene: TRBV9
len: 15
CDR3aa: ASSTPGISGEADTQY

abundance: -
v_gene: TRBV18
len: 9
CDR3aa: ARRQTDTQY

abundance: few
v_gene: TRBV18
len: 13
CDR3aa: ASSRYQDITGELF

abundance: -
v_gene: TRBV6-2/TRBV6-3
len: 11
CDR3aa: ASSFILNTEAF

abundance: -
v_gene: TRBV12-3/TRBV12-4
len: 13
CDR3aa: ASRLRQGIGEKLF

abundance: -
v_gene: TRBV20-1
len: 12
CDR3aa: SASIRGVGQPQH

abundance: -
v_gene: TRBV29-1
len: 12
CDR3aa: SVEDRPASWTQY

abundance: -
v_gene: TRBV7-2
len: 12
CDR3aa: ASSSIRGIGTQY

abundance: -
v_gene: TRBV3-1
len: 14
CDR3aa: ASSRDPSPRYTEAF

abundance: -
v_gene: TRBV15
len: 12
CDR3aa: ATSRDPGQISYT

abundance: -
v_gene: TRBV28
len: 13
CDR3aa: ASSPGLSSYNEQF

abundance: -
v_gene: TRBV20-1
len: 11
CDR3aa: SARLVNTGELF

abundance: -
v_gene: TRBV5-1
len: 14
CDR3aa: ASSTNRGASYNEQF

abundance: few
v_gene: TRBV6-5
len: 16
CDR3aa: ASSYPLAGGQSYNEQF

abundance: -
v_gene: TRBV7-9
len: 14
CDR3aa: ASSSSVSGGSYEQY

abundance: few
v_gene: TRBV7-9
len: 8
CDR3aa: ASSLEVAF

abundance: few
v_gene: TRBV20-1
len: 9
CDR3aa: SAEPGAEQF

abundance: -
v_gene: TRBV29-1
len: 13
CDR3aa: SVRKPEALGTEAF

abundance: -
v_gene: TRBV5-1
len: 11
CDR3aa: ASSLGPLGWQY

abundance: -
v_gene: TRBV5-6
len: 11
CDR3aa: ASSLAGPHEQY

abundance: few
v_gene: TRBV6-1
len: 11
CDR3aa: ASSGFSEGEAF

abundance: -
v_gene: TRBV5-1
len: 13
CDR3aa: ASSLGDSRRETQY

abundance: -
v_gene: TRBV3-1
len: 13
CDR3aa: ASSQLGTGFDEQY

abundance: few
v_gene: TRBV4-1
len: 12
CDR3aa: ASSKEGLLAEQY

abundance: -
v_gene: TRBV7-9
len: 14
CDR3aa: ASSPATGSSYNEQF

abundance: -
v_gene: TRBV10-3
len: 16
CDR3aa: AISEPDGQSIRDTEAF

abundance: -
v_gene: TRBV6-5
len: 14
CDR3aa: ASSRGGVRGGDEQY

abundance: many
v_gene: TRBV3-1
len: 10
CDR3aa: ASSPRYNEQF

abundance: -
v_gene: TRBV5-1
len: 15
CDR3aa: ASSTGASLSSYNEQF

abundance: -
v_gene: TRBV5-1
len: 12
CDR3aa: ASSFFGRWETQY

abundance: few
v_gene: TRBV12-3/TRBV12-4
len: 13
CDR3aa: ASSLASGPNYGYT

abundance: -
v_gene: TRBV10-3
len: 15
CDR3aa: AISESFGAGSSYEQY

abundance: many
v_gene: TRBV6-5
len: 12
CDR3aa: ASRADDRGYEQY

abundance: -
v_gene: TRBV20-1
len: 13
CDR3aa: SASYSGTGKEKLF

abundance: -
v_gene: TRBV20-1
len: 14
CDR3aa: SARATPDRARETQY

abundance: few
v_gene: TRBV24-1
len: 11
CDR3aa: ATSDSGGREQF

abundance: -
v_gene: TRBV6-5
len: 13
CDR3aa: ASSFHGVGIYEQY

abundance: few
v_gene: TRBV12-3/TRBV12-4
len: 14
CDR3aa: ASSFSHQYVQETQY

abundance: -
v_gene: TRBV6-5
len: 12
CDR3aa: ASSYLDRAREAF

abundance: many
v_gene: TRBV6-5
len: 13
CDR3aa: ASSRQVSGANVLT